This TCR beta chain was sequenced in a study of PD-L1 blockade in urothelial cancer. Study context: Every 3 weeks, patients received intravenous atezolizumab 1,200 mg, beginning 2014. Analyses used blood from 3 weeks (second dose) and 6 weeks after treatment start. Median T cell yield per blood sample was around 130,000 cells.

Some clones are missing from TCRdb's copy, which holds only in-frame ones; the method was immunoSEQ multiplex PCR. The sample holds tens of thousands of clones; roughly 79% are singletons and the top ten take 3% to 4%. Study-wide points: Durable-benefit patients had greater expansion of tumor-associated blood clones at 3 weeks.

On this clone: No antigen is known for it.

As to time point: pretreatment peripheral blood. Trimming removed 3 bases from V and 3 bases from J; junction bases left unmatched: 5. The CDR3 length is 16 residues. Germline CDR1 and CDR2: SGHRS and YFSETQ. This specimen consisted of PBMCs, obtained around atezolizumab (anti-PD-L1) treatment. V gene TRBV5-1 combines with J gene TRBJ2-1; 11 nucleotides line up with TRBD2. This TCR was recovered from a man in his 70s with urothelial cancer. The CDR3, as DNA: TGCGCCAGCAGCTCCGGGACTAGCGGCAACTACAATGAGCAGTTCTTC. Its protein is CASSSGTSGNYNEQFF.